The 29 T cell receptor beta chains listed next were all sequenced from one sample in a study of cytomegalovirus exposure and HLA in healthy donors (dated by TCRdb to about 2017). Library generation was performed with the immunoSEQ multiplex PCR assay. The multiplex PCR relied on a mix of 60 forward primers for TCR Vbeta segments and 13 reverse primers for TCR Jbeta segments. TCRdb's version of the immuneACCESS table is confined to in-frame rearrangements and falls short of the full clone set. An unresolved V gene accounts for under half of the shortfall where checked; the remainder is of unknown origin. Within this sample are fewer than 250,000 clones, with more than 75% of them counted one time only. The ten largest clones represent around 6% of the sample. What was sequenced was PBMCs. Receptors originate from a man in his forties in good health and CMV-seropositive.

V and J are TRBV6-7 and TRBJ2-2, with no clear D. TRBV6-7 is an ORF, with its function uncertain. Trimming removed 0 bases at V and 9 bases at J, with 8 bases between. CDR3 length: 13 residues. The CDR3 DNA reads as TGTGCCAGCAGTTACTCTGGGCAGAGGGAGCTGTTTTTT. This sequence encodes CASSYSGQRELFF.

The CDR3 DNA reads as TGTGCCAGCAGTGAAAATGTGCTCCTCCTCCAGGCGAACTATGGCTACACCTTC. Encoded protein: CASSENVLLLQANYGYTF. J is TRBJ1-2 and V is TRBV2; D gene ambiguous. Looked up from germline, CDR1 is SNHLY and CDR2 is FYNNEI. The germline V and J ends were trimmed by 2 bases and 2 bases, with 21 bases remaining between them. The CDR3 length is 18 residues.

The rearrangement links TRBV30 to TRBJ2-1; no reliable D call. The CDR3 is 15 residues long. The V gene's germline CDR1 is GTSNPN and CDR2 SVGIG (reference sequence). Trimming took 0 bases from V and 0 from J, leaving 9 bases between them. The CDR3 nucleotides are TGTGCCTGGAGTGTCGGAGCCTACTCCTACAATGAGCAGTTCTTC. Translated: CAWSVGAYSYNEQFF.

This chain connects TRBV19 to TRBJ1-5; TRBD1 might be the D (5 bases). Germline V gives CDR1 LNHDA, CDR2 SQIVND (reference sequence). With 7 bases removed from V and 4 bases from J, the gap between germline ends came to 11 bases. The CDR3 totals 13 residues. This CDR3 is CASNDQGNQPQHF. CDR3 bases: TGTGCCAGTAATGATCAGGGAAATCAGCCCCAGCATTTT.

The gene calls are TRBV2 and TRBJ2-7, with D perhaps matching TRBD1 (5 bases). The V gene lost 4 bases and the J gene lost 3 bases, with 16 bases spanning the gap. In germline, CDR1 is SNHLY, CDR2 FYNNEI. The CDR3 is 15 amino acids. CDR3 sequence: CASSGQFTAIYEQYF. The CDR3 DNA is TGTGCCAGCAGTGGACAGTTTACGGCCATCTACGAGCAGTACTTC.

The V and J genes are TRBV30 and TRBJ1-2; D is perhaps TRBD1 (6 bases). Trimming pared 0 bases from V and 6 bases from J, leaving 14 bases between. The CDR3 length is 14 residues. Germline V gene lookup returns CDR1 GTSNPN and CDR2 SVGIG (reference sequence). CDR3 in amino acids: CAWSVLSAGDGYTF. CDR3 DNA sequence: TGTGCCTGGAGTGTACTCTCGGCAGGGGATGGCTACACCTTC.

The chain uses TRBV7-9 and TRBJ2-7; 11 bases agree with TRBD2. V lost 5 bases, J lost 2 bases, and 5 bases stayed unmatched. Germline CDR1 and CDR2: SEHNR and FQNEAQ (reference sequence). The CDR3 runs to 15 residues. The CDR3 region has the DNA TGTGCCAGCAGCCGACCGACTAGCGGGACCTACGAGCAGTACTTC. It specifies CASSRPTSGTYEQYF.

The chain combines TRBV6-5 with TRBJ1-1, with a possible D match to TRBD1 (6 bases). The V end was cut by 0 bases, the J end by 10 bases, with 18 bases between. There are 15 residues in the CDR3. Looked up from germline, CDR1 is MNHEY and CDR2 is SVGAGI. CDR3 nucleotides: TGTGCCAGCAGTTACTCATCGACAGGAGGTGGTACAGCTTTCTTT. It encodes CASSYSSTGGGTAFF.

V gene TRBV5-4 combines with J gene TRBJ2-7, with D tentatively TRBD1 (5 bases). Trimming removed 2 bases from V and 1 base from J, with 13 bases in between. The germline V gene encodes CDR1 SGHNT and CDR2 YYREEE (reference sequence). The CDR3 sequence is 15 residues long. The CDR3 nucleotides read TGTGCCAGCAGCTTTGGGGCACAGGCATCCTACGAGCAGTACGTC. This sequence encodes CASSFGAQASYEQYV.

As to this clone: The sample carries other DNA sequences with the same CDR3. The V gene is TRBV7-9, the J gene TRBJ2-3; D is perhaps TRBD2 (6 bases). Trimming stripped 1 base from V and 0 bases from J, with 8 bases between. The CDR3 loop spans 15 amino acids. The germline V gene encodes CDR1 SEHNR and CDR2 FQNEAQ (reference sequence). The CDR3 DNA sequence: TGTGCCAGCAGCTTAGGCGGGACTAGCACAGATACGCAGTATTTT. Its protein is CASSLGGTSTDTQYF.

The CDR3 here is CASSPGRAAFF. The CDR3 bases are TGTGCCAGCAGCCCCGGGAGGGCCGCTTTCTTT. The V and J genes are TRBV6-5 and TRBJ1-1; D is undetermined. The CDR3 has 11 amino acids. Germline V gives CDR1 MNHEY, CDR2 SVGAGI. V dropped 6 bases and J dropped 11 bases, with 13 bases sitting between them.

The chain combines TRBV29-1 with TRBJ2-2; no definite D call. The V gene's germline CDR1 is SQVTM and CDR2 ANQGSEA. CDR3 length equals 15 residues. The V end was cut by 5 bases, the J end by 4 bases, with 17 bases between. The CDR3 DNA sequence: TGCAGCGTTAGCGCCTCTAGAAGTCGCACCGGGGAGCTGTTTTTT. Amino acid sequence: CSVSASRSRTGELFF.

This chain links TRBV25-1 with TRBJ2-6; TRBD1 is a possible D gene (5 bases). The CDR3 consists of 14 residues. V shed 10 bases and J shed 0 bases, with 10 bases lying between them. The germline V gene has CDR1 MGHDK and CDR2 SYGVNS. For the CDR3, the DNA is TGTGCCAATCCACAGGTCTCTGGGGCCAACGTCCTGACTTTC. It translates to CANPQVSGANVLTF.

This chain connects TRBV6-1 to TRBJ2-3; 11 bases match TRBD1. The CDR3 runs 15 residues. With 6 bases clipped from V and 6 bases from J, the junction kept 8 bases outside the gene matches. Germline CDR1 and CDR2: MNHNS and SASEGT. The CDR3 is CASRGQGAPWDTQYF. The CDR3 coding sequence is TGTGCCAGCAGAGGACAGGGGGCTCCGTGGGATACGCAGTATTTT.

The chain employs TRBV7-2 and TRBJ2-5, with 8 bases identical to TRBD2. The CDR3 is 15 amino acids. The trim removed 5 bases at V and 5 bases at J, leaving 10 bases unmatched. Germline CDR1 SGHTA, CDR2 FQGNSA. The CDR3 loop is CASSPQLSGSETQYF. CDR3 nucleotide sequence: TGTGCCAGCAGCCCCCAACTAAGCGGGAGTGAGACCCAGTACTTC.

J is TRBJ2-7 and V is TRBV16, with TRBD2 matching 7 bases. The CDR3 length is 15 residues. V lost 0 bases to trimming and J lost 2 bases; unmatched junction nucleotides: 4. The germline V gene encodes CDR1 KGHSY and CDR2 FQNENV. CDR3 DNA sequence: TGTGCCAGCAGCCAATCTTCTGGGAGGGCCTACGAGCAGTACTTC. This gives the protein CASSQSSGRAYEQYF.

V is TRBV5-4 and J is TRBJ1-1; tentatively, D is TRBD1 (6 bases). The V and J ends lost 4 bases and 0 bases respectively, with 16 bases between them. The CDR3 has 16 residues. The germline CDR1 and CDR2 sequences are SGHNT and YYREEE (reference sequence). The CDR3 DNA reads as TGTGCCAGCAGCCCCGCCGGGGGGGCAATGAACACTGAAGCTTTCTTT. It specifies CASSPAGGAMNTEAFF.

The rearrangement uses TRBV5-1 and TRBJ2-5; 8 nucleotides line up with TRBD2. In germline, CDR1 is SGHRS, CDR2 YFSETQ. This CDR3 has 15 amino acids. Losses at the gene ends were 0 bases for V and 4 bases for J; bases not matched to a gene: 5. The CDR3 protein is CASSLGAGGGETQYF. Here the CDR3 DNA reads TGCGCCAGCAGCTTGGGGGCGGGAGGCGGAGAGACCCAGTACTTC.

The gene calls are TRBV29-1 and TRBJ1-1; D is ambiguous. Trimming took off 1 base at V and 5 bases at J, with 11 bases between the two ends. Per the germline V gene, CDR1 is SQVTM and CDR2 is ANQGSEA. The CDR3 contains 13 residues. The CDR3 sequence is CSVEGGLGTEAFF. CDR3 nucleotides: TGCAGCGTTGAAGGCGGACTGGGGACTGAAGCTTTCTTT. Combining the CDR3 with reference TRBV29-1 and TRBJ1-1 gives the whole variable domain SAVISQKPSRDICQRGTSLTIQCQVDSQVTMMFWYRQQPGQSLTLIATANQGSEATYESGFVIDKFPISRPNLTFSTLTVSNMSPEDSSIYLCSVEGGLGTEAFFGQGTRLTVV.

The V and J genes are TRBV5-1 and TRBJ1-2; D not certain. The germline gives CDR1 SGHRS, CDR2 YFSETQ. The V end lost 4 bases, the J end lost 1 base, and 20 bases lay between the germline ends. CDR3 size: 17 residues. The CDR3 loop is CASSPAGGSQRNYGYTF. The CDR3 DNA is TGCGCCAGCAGCCCGGCCGGTGGTAGTCAGCGTAACTATGGCTACACCTTC.

V usage is TRBV12-5 and J usage is TRBJ2-3; possible D gene TRBD1, 6 bases. V lost 6 bases and J lost 1, with 14 bases in between. The CDR3 totals 15 residues. Germline V lookup: CDR1 LGHNT, CDR2 FRNRAP. DNA of the CDR3: TGTGCTAGTGGACCCGGACAGCTGCGCACAGATACGCAGTATTTT. The encoded protein is CASGPGQLRTDTQYF.

The rearrangement uses TRBV27 and TRBJ1-5, with D possibly being TRBD1 (6 bases). The CDR3 has 16 residues. Between the trimmed V and J ends, which lost 4 bases and 2 bases, there was a span of 15 bases. CDR1 is MNHEY and CDR2 is SMNVEV in the germline V gene (reference sequence). The CDR3 coding sequence is TGTGCCAGCAGTTCACCAGGGGCGGCGGGCAATCAGCCCCAGCATTTT. Residues: CASSSPGAAGNQPQHF.

The rearrangement joins TRBV10-2 to TRBJ2-2; D unclear. Trimming stripped 0 bases from V and 7 bases from J, with 9 bases between. Germline V gene data show CDR1 as WSHSY and CDR2 as SAAADI. This CDR3 comprises 14 residues. Here the CDR3 reads CASSESGRDGELFF. Here the CDR3 DNA reads TGCGCCAGCAGTGAGTCCGGTCGCGACGGGGAGCTGTTTTTT.

The chain combines TRBV9 with TRBJ2-5; 7 bases line up with TRBD2. The CDR3 loop spans 13 amino acids. The germline CDR1 and CDR2 sequences are SGDLS and YYNGEE. J lost 4 bases, V lost 3 bases, and 3 bases had no gene match. CDR3 DNA: TGTGCCAGCAGCGAGTGGGAGGGAGAGACCCAGTACTTC. Translated: CASSEWEGETQYF.

The CDR3 DNA reads TGTGCCAGCAGCGTCCGTGGAGCGGGAGGGCCCCATGAGCAGTTCTTC. Residues: CASSVRGAGGPHEQFF. V usage is TRBV9 and J usage is TRBJ2-1; 10 nucleotides line up with TRBD2. Germline lookup yields CDR1 SGDLS and CDR2 YYNGEE. The CDR3 is 16 amino acids. The V and J ends lost 2 bases and 8 bases, in that order; junction bases with no gene match: 10.

The gene calls are TRBV11-2 and TRBJ2-1, with 8 bases identical to TRBD2. V gave up 3 bases and J gave up 12 bases; unmatched junction bases: 16. Per germline, CDR1 SGHAT and CDR2 FQNNGV. This CDR3 is 16 amino acids long. CDR3 DNA: TGTGCCAGCAGCTTGGGTGCGGGAGGCCCCTCAAGAAGGCAGTTCTTC. This gives the protein CASSLGAGGPSRRQFF.

The CDR3 here is CASSARDEQFF. In DNA, the CDR3 is TGTGCCAGCTCAGCCCGGGATGAGCAGTTCTTC. The genes are TRBV2 and TRBJ2-1; D not resolved. CDR3 length equals 11 residues. Germline lookup yields CDR1 SNHLY and CDR2 FYNNEI. V lost 8 bases and J 8 bases, leaving 10 bases between the germline ends. The complete variable domain, with remaining parts taken from reference TRBV2 and TRBJ2-1, reads EPEVTQTPSHQVTQMGQEVILRCVPISNHLYFYWYRQILGQKVEFLVSFYNNEISEKSEIFDDQFSVERPDGSNFTLKIRSTKLEDSAMYFCASSARDEQFFGPGTRLTVL.

V usage is TRBV19 and J usage is TRBJ1-5; D perhaps matches TRBD1 (5 bases). Trimming took off 3 bases at V and 4 bases at J, with 16 bases between the two ends. CDR1 is LNHDA and CDR2 is SQIVND in the germline V gene (reference sequence). The CDR3 runs to 16 residues. The CDR3 protein is CASSIWGDLQNQPQHF. The CDR3 region has the DNA TGTGCCAGTAGTATTTGGGGGGACCTCCAAAATCAGCCCCAGCATTTT.

The chain links TRBV6-1 to TRBJ1-2, with D maybe TRBD1 (5 bases). The CDR3 spans 14 residues. The germline V gene has CDR1 MNHNS and CDR2 SASEGT. Trimming shortened V by 6 bases and J by 0 bases, and 11 bases separated the two germline ends. CDR3 DNA: TGTGCCAGCAGCCCTGGAGGGGCTAACTATGGCTACACCTTC. This encodes CASSPGGANYGYTF.